This TCR beta chain came from a study of T cells expressing NK-cell markers. General study points: A few donors' CD3+CD56-NKG2C+ cells were dominated by the same clonotypes.

Germline V gene lookup returns CDR1 GTSNPN and CDR2 SVGIG (reference sequence). The CDR3 is 13 amino acids. Comments on this clonotype: The antigen is not known.

TCRdb re-called the 5' RACE reads and catalogs CDR3 proteins one per entry, DNA excluded. This sample's table has about half a million distinct CDR3 sequences. The sequencing sample was made of blood T cells: a sorted CD56 or NKG2C T cell subset, CD4+ or CD8+ T cells, or bulk PBMC T cells (not recorded which). The sequence was obtained from a woman aged 45-60 years in good health. The J gene is TRBJ1-1, the V gene TRBV30. The CDR3 here is CAWSVYVNTEAFF.